This section outlines one TCR beta chain sequence together with its context. The data stem from a study of blood T cell repertoires in COVID-19. Study-wide context: Researchers got acute and convalescent COVID-19 samples from the United States, Italy and Spain. Sources were T cells, B-cell-depleted T cells, or PBMCs; the material itself was cDNA or gDNA.

Under the authors' procedure: Reference gene primer amplification yielded estimated nucleated cell counts. The protocol was immunoSEQ multiplex PCR, while the TCRdb copy is restricted to in-frame clones and leaves out a portion. V and J calls and clone size are copied from that table; D and trimming were computed from the DNA. The sample contains around 230,000 clones, approximately 89% of which appear only once. The receptor comes from a woman aged 30 to 39 with acute COVID-19. The material sequenced was PBMCs or T cells enriched from blood (not recorded which).

The CDR3 sequence: CASSPERVLNTEAFF. Here the CDR3 DNA reads TGTGCCAGCTCCCCCGAGCGGGTCCTGAACACTGAAGCTTTCTTT. V is TRBV18 and J is TRBJ1-1; no reliable D call. Germline lookup yields CDR1 KGHSH and CDR2 LQKENI. V lost 6 bases, J lost 0 bases, and 14 bases lay in between. This CDR3 has 15 amino acids.